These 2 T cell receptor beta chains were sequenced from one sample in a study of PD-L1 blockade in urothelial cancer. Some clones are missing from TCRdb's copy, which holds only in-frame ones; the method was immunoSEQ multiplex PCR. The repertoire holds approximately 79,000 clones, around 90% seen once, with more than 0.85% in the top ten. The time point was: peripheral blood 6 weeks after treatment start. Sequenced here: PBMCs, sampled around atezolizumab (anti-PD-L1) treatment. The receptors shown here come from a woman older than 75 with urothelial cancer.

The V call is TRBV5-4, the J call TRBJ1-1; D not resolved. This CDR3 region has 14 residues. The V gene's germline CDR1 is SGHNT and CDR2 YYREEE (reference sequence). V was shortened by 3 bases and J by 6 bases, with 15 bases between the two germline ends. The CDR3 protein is CASSSVRGISEAFF. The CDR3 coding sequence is TGTGCCAGCAGCTCAGTACGAGGAATCTCTGAAGCTTTCTTT.

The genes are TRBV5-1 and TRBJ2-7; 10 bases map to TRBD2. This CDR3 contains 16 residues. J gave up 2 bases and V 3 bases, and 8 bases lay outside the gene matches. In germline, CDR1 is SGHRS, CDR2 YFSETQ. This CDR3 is CASSSRTSGSTYEQYF. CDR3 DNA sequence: TGCGCCAGCAGCTCACGGACTAGCGGTTCGACCTACGAGCAGTACTTC.